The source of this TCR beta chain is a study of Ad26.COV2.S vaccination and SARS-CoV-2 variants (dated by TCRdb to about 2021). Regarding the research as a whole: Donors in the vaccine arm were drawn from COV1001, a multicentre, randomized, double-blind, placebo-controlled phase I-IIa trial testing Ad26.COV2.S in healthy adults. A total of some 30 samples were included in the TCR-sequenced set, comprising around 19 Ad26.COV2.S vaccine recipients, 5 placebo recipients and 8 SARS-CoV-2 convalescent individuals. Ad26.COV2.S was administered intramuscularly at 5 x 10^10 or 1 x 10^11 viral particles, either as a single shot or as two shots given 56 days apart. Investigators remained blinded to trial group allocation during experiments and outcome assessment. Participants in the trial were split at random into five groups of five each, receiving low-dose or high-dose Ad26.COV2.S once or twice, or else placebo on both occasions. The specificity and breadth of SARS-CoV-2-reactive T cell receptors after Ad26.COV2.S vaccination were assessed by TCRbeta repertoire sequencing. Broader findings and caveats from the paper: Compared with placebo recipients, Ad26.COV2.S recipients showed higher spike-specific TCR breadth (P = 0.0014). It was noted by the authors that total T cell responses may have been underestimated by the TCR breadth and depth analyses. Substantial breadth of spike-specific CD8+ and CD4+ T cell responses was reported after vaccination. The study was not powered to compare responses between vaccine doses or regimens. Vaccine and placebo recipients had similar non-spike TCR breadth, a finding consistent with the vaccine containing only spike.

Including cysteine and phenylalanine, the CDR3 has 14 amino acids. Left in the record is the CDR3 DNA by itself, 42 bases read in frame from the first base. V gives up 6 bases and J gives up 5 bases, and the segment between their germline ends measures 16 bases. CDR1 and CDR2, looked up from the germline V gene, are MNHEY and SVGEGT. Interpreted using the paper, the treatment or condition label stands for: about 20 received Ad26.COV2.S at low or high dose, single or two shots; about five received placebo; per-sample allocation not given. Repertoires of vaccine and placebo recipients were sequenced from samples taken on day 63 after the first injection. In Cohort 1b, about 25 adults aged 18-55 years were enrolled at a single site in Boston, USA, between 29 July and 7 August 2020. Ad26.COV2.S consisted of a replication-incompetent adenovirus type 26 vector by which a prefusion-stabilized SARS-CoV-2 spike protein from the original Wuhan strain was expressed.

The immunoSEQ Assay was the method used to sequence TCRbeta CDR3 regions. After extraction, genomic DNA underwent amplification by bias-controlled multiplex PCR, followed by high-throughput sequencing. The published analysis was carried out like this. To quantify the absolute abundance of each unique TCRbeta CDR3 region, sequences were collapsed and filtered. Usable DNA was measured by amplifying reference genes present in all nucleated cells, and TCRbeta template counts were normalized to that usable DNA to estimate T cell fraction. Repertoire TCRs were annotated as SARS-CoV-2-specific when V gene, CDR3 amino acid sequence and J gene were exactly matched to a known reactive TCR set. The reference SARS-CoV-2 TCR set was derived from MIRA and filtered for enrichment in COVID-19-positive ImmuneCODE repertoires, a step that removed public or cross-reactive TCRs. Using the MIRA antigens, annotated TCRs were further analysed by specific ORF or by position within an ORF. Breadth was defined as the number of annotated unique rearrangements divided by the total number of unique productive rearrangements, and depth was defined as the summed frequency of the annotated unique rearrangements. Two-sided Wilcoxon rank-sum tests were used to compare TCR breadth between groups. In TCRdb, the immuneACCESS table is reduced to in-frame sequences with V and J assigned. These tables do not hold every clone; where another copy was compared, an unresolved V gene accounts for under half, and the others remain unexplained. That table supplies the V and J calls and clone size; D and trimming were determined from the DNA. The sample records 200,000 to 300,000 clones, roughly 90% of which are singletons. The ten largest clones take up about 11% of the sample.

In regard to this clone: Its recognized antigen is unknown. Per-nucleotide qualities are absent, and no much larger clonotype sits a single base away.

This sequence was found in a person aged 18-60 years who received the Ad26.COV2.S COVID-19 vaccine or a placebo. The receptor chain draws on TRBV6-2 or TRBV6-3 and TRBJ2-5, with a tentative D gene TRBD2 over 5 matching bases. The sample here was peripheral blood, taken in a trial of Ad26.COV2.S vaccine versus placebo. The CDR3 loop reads CASSTWLASETQYF. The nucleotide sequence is TGTGCCAGCAGCACCTGGCTAGCCAGTGAGACCCAGTACTTC.